This TCR beta chain was documented in a study of blood T cell repertoires in COVID-19. Study in general: The United States, Italy and Spain supplied acute and convalescent COVID-19 samples.

How the authors handled the data: Reference gene primer amplification in the assay estimated nucleated cell counts. Method: immunoSEQ multiplex PCR; TCRdb's copy keeps in-frame clones and lacks some. V and J calls and clone size are given by that table; D and trimming were obtained from the DNA. Found here are over 35,000 clones, 88% of them singletons; the top ten hold around 2.4%. The TCR was taken from a human donor in a cohort sampled during active COVID-19. The sequencing input was peripheral blood.

CDR3 nucleotides: TGTGCCACCCAATGGGGGGGTGGGGAGACCCAGTACTTC. Its protein is CATQWGGGETQYF. V gene TRBV24-1 combines with J gene TRBJ2-5; TRBD2 aligns across 7 bases. V lost 9 bases to trimming and J lost 5 bases; unmatched junction nucleotides: 8. Germline V gene lookup returns CDR1 KGHDR and CDR2 SFDVKD. The CDR3 runs to 13 residues.